This section outlines one T cell receptor beta chain sequence together with its context. Its specificity is unknown. This CDR3 has 16 residues. Looked up from germline, CDR1 is MNHNS and CDR2 is SASEGT. This sample is part of a study of blood T cells in healthy people across ages. Study-wide results and caveats: CMV status of donors was unknown, possibly confounding expanded clonotype changes. Compared with aged donors, long-lived donors showed fewer expanded clones, suggesting selection.

PCR was performed a second time for about 7 to 11 cycles using a sample-barcoded 5' primer and a J-beta primer mix. Each cDNA molecule carried a tag from a template-switch adaptor that contained 12 random nucleotides. Using its own MiXCR run on the 5' RACE reads, TCRdb lists one record per CDR3 protein. This sample has about 1.4 million distinct CDR3 sequences, with 45% to 70% found just once. This receptor was taken from a man between 18 and 29 years old in good health. The gene calls are TRBV6-1 and TRBJ2-4, with 7 positions matching TRBD1. The closer fit of TRBJ2-7 to the DNA end suggests the J call may be wrong. Material: blood. DNA of the CDR3: TGTGCCAGCAGTGAACCCTCGGGGACAGCTACCTACGAGCAGTACTTC. Translation gives CASSEPSGTATYEQYF.